This T cell receptor (beta chain) was captured in a study of blood T cell repertoires in COVID-19. The overall study: Samples came from the United States, Italy and Spain, spanning acute and convalescent COVID-19. Sources were T cells, B-cell-depleted T cells, or PBMCs; the material itself was cDNA or gDNA.

As handled by the study authors: Estimates of nucleated cell counts were drawn from the amplification of reference gene primers. Data came from immunoSEQ multiplex PCR; TCRdb stores just in-frame clones and leaves some out. V and J calls and clone size are those listed in that table; D and trimming were worked out from the DNA. This table holds about 250,000 clones, approximately 84% found once. Residents of about two dozen US areas, aged about 18 to 100 years, made up the participants. This clone was picked up a small number of times. Unmatched junction bases numbered 4, after V lost 3 bases and J lost 6 bases. The CDR3 has 14 residues. CDR1 is LGHDT, CDR2 YNNKEL, per germline (reference sequence).

The TCR originated in a man between 18 and 29 years old who had recovered from COVID-19. The V and J genes are TRBV3-1 (or the pseudogene TRBV3-2) and TRBJ1-5; 8 nucleotides agree with TRBD1. Sequenced sample: PBMCs or T cells enriched from blood (not recorded which). CDR3 in DNA: TGTGCCAGCAGCCACACAGGGGGAAGTCAGCCCCAGCATTTT. Translation: CASSHTGGSQPQHF.